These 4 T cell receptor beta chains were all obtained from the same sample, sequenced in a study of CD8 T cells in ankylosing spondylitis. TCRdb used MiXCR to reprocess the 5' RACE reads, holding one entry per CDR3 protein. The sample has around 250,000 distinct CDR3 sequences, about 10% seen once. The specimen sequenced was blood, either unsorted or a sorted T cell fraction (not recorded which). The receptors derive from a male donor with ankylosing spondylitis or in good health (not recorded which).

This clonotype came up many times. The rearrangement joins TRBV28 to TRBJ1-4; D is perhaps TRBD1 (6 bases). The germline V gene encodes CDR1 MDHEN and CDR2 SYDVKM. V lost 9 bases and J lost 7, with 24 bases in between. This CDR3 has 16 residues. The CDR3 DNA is TGTGCCAGTACCCCCACTTATCGGACAGTAGGTGAAAAACTGTTTTTT. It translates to CASTPTYRTVGEKLFF.

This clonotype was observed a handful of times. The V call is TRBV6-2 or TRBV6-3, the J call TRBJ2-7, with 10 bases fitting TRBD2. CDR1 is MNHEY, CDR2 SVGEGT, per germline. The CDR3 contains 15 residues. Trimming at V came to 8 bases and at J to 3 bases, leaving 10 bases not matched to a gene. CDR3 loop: CASVVSGGFIYEQYF. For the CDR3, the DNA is TGTGCCAGCGTTGTTAGCGGGGGGTTTATCTACGAGCAGTACTTC.

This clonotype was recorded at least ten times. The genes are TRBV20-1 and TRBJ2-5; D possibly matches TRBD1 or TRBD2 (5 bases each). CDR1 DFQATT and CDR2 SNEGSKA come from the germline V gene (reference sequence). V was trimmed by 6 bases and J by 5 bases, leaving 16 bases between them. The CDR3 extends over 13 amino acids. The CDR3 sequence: CSADPGTQETQYF. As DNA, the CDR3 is TGCAGTGCAGACCCCGGGACCCAGGAGACCCAGTACTTC.

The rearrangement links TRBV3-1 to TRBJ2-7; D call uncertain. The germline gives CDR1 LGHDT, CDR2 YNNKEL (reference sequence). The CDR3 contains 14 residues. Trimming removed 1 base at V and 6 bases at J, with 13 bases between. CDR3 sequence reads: CASSQGAFGGEQYF. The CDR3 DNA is TGTGCCAGCAGCCAAGGGGCCTTTGGTGGCGAGCAGTACTTC.